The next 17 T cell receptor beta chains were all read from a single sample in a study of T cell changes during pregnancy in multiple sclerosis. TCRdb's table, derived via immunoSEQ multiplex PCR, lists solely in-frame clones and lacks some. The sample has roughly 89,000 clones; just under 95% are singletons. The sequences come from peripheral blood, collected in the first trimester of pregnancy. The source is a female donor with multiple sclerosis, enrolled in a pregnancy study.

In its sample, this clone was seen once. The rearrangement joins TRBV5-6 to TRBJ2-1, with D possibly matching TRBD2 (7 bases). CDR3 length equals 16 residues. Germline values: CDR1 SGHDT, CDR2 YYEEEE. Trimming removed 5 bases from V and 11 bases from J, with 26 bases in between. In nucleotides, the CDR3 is TGTGCCAGCAGAAGAAGGGGGGGGGCGGTTTCGGCTCAGCAGTTCTTC. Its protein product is CASRRRGGAVSAQQFF. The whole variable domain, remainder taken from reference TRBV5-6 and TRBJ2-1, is DAGVTQSPTHLIKTRGQQVTLRCSPKSGHDTVSWYQQALGQGPQFIFQYYEEEERQRGNFPDRFSGHQFPNYSSELNVNALLLGDSALYLCASRRRGGAVSAQQFFGPGTRLTVL.

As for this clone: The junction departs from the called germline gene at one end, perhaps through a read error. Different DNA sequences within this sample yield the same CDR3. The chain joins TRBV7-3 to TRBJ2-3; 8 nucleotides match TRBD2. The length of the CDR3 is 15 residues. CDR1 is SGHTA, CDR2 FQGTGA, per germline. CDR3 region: CASSLSGGGPSLQYF. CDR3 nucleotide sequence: TGTGCCAGCAGTTTAAGTGGCGGGGGGCCCTCTTTGCAGTATTTT.

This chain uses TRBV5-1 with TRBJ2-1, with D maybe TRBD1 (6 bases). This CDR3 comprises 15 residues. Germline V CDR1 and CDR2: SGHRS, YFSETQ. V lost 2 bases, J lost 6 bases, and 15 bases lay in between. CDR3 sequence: CASSFVWDIANEQFF. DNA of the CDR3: TGCGCCAGCAGCTTTGTGTGGGACATAGCCAATGAGCAGTTCTTC.

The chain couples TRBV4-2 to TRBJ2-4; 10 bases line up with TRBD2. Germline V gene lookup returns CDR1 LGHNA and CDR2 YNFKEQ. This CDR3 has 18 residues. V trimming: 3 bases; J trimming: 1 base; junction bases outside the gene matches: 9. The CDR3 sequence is CASSHPESGGAAKNIQYF. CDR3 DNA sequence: TGTGCCAGCAGCCACCCTGAGAGCGGGGGGGCGGCCAAAAACATTCAGTACTTC.

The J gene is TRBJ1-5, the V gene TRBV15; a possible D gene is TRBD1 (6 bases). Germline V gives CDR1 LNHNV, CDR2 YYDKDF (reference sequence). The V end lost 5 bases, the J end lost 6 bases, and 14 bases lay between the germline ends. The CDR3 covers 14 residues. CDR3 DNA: TGTGCCACCAGCTCCAACAGGGCGGGTCAGCCCCAGCATTTT. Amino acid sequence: CATSSNRAGQPQHF.

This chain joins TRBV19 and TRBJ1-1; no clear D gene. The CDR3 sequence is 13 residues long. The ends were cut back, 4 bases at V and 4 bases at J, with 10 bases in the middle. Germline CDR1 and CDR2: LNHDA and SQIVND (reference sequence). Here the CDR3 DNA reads TGTGCCAGTAGTACCGCAGGTACCACTGAAGCTTTCTTT. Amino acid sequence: CASSTAGTTEAFF.

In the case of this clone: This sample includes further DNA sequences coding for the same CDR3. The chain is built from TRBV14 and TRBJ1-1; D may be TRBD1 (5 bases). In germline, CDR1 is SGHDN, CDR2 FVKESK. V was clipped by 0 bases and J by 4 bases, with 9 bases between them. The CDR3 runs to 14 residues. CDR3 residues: CASSQEGRGTEAFF. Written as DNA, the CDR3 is TGTGCCAGCAGCCAAGAGGGGCGCGGCACTGAAGCTTTCTTT.

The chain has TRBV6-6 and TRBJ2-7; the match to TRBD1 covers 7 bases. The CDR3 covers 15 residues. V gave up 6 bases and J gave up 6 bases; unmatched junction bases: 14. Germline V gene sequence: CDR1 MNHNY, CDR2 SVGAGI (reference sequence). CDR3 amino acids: CASSSRDSDYSEQYF. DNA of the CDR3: TGTGCCAGCAGCTCCCGGGACAGCGACTACTCCGAGCAGTACTTC.

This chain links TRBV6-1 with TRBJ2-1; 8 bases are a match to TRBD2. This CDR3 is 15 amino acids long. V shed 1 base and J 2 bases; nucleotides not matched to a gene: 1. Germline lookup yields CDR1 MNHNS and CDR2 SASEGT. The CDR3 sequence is CASSEGGGTYNEQFF. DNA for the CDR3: TGTGCCAGCAGTGAAGGCGGGGGGACCTACAATGAGCAGTTCTTC.

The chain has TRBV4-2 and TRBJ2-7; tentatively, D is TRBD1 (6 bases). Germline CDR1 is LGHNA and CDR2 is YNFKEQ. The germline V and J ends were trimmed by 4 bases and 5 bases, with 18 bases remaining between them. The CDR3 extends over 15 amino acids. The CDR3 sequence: CASSLELRDINEQYF. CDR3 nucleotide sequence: TGTGCCAGCAGCCTCGAGCTCCGGGACATCAACGAGCAGTACTTC.

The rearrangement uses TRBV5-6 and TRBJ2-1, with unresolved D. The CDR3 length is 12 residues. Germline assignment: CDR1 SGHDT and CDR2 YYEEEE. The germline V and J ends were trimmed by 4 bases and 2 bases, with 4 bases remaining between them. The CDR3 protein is CASSTTYNEQFF. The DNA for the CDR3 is TGTGCCAGCAGCACAACCTACAATGAGCAGTTCTTC. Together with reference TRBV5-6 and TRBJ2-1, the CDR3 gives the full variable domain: DAGVTQSPTHLIKTRGQQVTLRCSPKSGHDTVSWYQQALGQGPQFIFQYYEEEERQRGNFPDRFSGHQFPNYSSELNVNALLLGDSALYLCASSTTYNEQFFGPGTRLTVL.

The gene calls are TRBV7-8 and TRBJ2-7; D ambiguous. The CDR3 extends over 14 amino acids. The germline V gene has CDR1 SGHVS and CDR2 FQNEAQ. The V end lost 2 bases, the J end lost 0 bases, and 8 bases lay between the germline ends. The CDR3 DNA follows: TGTGCCAGCAGCTTACAGAGAGGCTCCTACGAGCAGTACTTC. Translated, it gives CASSLQRGSYEQYF.

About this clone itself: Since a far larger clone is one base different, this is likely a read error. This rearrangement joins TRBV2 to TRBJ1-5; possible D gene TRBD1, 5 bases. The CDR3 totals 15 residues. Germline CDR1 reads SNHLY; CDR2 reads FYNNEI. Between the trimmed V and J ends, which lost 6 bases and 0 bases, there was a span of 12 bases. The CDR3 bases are TGTGCCAGCAGCCCCGACAGTTATAGCAATCAGCCCCAGCATTTT. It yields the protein CASSPDSYSNQPQHF.

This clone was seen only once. The CDR3 spells CASSVGQSGNTIYF. DNA for the CDR3: TGTGCCAGCAGCGTAGGACAATCCGGAAACACCATATATTTT. The chain uses TRBV9 and TRBJ1-3; D call uncertain. Germline assignment: CDR1 SGDLS and CDR2 YYNGEE. The ends were cut back, 0 bases at V and 4 bases at J, with 8 bases in the middle. The CDR3 is 14 amino acids.

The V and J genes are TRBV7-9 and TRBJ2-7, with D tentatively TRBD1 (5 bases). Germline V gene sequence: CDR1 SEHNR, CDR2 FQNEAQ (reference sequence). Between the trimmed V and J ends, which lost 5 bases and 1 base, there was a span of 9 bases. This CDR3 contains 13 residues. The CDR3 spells CASSQGRSYEQYF. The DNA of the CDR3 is TGTGCCAGCAGCCAGGGTCGGTCCTACGAGCAGTACTTC.

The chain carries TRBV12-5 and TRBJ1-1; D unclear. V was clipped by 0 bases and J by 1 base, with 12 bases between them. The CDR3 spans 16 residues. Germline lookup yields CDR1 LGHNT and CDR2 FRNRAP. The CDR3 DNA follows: TGTGCTAGTGGTTTGGTACTAGGGCAGCCGAACACTGAAGCTTTCTTT. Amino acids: CASGLVLGQPNTEAFF.

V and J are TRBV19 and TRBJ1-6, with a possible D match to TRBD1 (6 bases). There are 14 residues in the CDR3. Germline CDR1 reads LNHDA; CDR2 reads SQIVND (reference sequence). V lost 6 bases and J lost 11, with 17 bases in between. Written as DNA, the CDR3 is TGTGCCAGTAGAATCCGGGACACCGAAACACCCCTCCACTTT. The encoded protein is CASRIRDTETPLHF.